These 23 T cell receptor beta chains originate from one sample sequenced in a study of cytomegalovirus exposure and HLA in healthy donors. The PCR employed 60 Vbeta primers together with 13 Jbeta primers. Clones were read by immunoSEQ multiplex PCR, and TCRdb kept only the in-frame ones, dropping some. The repertoire holds about 130,000 clones, about 82% seen once, with approximately 1.2% in the top ten. Sequences were obtained from PBMCs. The receptor source for this set is a boy aged 5 to 17 in good health and CMV-seronegative.

This clone showed up just a few times. The J gene is TRBJ2-5, the V gene TRBV7-9; TRBD1 is a possible D gene (6 bases). The germline gives CDR1 SEHNR, CDR2 FQNEAQ (reference sequence). Trimming stripped 4 bases from V and 4 bases from J, with 19 bases between. The CDR3 totals 16 residues. CDR3 in amino acids: CASSSRQGLAAETQYF. The CDR3 DNA follows: TGTGCCAGCAGCTCACGTCAGGGGCTAGCAGCAGAGACCCAGTACTTC.

The chain is built from TRBV19 and TRBJ1-1; TRBD1 aligns across 7 bases. Germline-derived CDR1 and CDR2 are LNHDA and SQIVND (reference sequence). This CDR3 region has 17 residues. V lost 3 bases and J lost 0; bases outside the gene matches: 10. DNA for the CDR3: TGTGCCAGTAGTATTCGTGGGACAGCCCATATGAACACTGAAGCTTTCTTT. It yields the protein CASSIRGTAHMNTEAFF.

The rearrangement links TRBV6-1 to TRBJ1-4; the D gene is possibly TRBD1 (5 bases). The CDR3 is 15 residues long. The V gene lost 1 base and the J gene lost 7 bases, with 13 bases spanning the gap. CDR1 is MNHNS, CDR2 SASEGT, per germline. Here the CDR3 DNA reads TGTGCCAGCAGTGAAGAAGGCAGGGTGGTTGAAAAACTGTTTTTT. It is translated as CASSEEGRVVEKLFF.

J is TRBJ2-1 and V is TRBV29-1; 7 bases are shared with TRBD2. The CDR3 contains 12 residues. Looked up from germline, CDR1 is SQVTM and CDR2 is ANQGSEA. V shed 7 bases, J shed 5 bases, and the junction held 5 bases outside the gene matches. As DNA, the CDR3 is TGCAGCGGGAAGACTAGCAACAATGAGCAGTTCTTC. Its translation is CSGKTSNNEQFF.

This clone was seen a few times. The chain combines TRBV21-1 with TRBJ1-5. TRBV21-1 is a documented pseudogene. CDR3 length: 15 residues. This CDR3 reads CASSNSRGEHQPQHF. The CDR3 DNA follows: TGTGCCAGCAGCAACAGTCGGGGGGAGCATCAGCCCCAGCATTTT.

V gene TRBV19 combines with J gene TRBJ2-1; D gene uncertain. From germline, CDR1 is LNHDA and CDR2 SQIVND (reference sequence). V dropped 5 bases and J dropped 9 bases, with 8 bases sitting between them. This CDR3 spans 11 amino acids. CDR3 sequence (DNA): TGTGCCAGTAGTTCTGTCCGTGAGCAGTTCTTC. It encodes CASSSVREQFF.

This sequence joins TRBV11-2 and TRBJ2-7, with 8 bases matching TRBD1. Germline V gene sequence: CDR1 SGHAT, CDR2 FQNNGV. V trimming: 5 bases; J trimming: 3 bases; junction bases outside the gene matches: 9. The CDR3 contains 15 residues. The CDR3 reads CASSQRDRPYYEQYF. CDR3 coding DNA: TGTGCCAGCAGCCAAAGGGACAGGCCCTACTACGAGCAGTACTTC.

The chain is built from TRBV11-2 and TRBJ1-2, with 7 bases matching TRBD1. Germline CDR1 reads SGHAT; CDR2 reads FQNNGV. CDR3 length equals 14 residues. The V gene end was trimmed by 5 bases and the J gene end by 4 bases; junction bases not matched to a gene: 7. Here the CDR3 reads CASSIRDSGYGYTF. The CDR3 coding sequence is TGTGCCAGCAGCATCAGGGACAGCGGCTATGGCTACACCTTC.

In this sample, this clone turned up a few times. The chain uses TRBV29-1 and TRBJ2-1; 9 nucleotides align to TRBD2. From germline, CDR1 is SQVTM and CDR2 ANQGSEA. The CDR3 extends over 14 amino acids. This CDR3 is CSYLAGSSYNEQFF. In DNA form, the CDR3 reads TGCAGTTATCTAGCGGGGAGCTCCTACAATGAGCAGTTCTTC.

The chain is built from TRBV19 and TRBJ2-5; 9 bases agree with TRBD2. Trimming at V came to 6 bases and at J to 5 bases, leaving 10 bases not matched to a gene. Per the germline V gene, CDR1 is LNHDA and CDR2 is SQIVND (reference sequence). The CDR3 spans 15 residues. The CDR3 DNA reads as TGTGCCAGTAGCCCGGGACTAGCTTCTTTGGAGACCCAGTACTTC. Translating gives CASSPGLASLETQYF.

The rearrangement links TRBV12-5 to TRBJ2-3, with 7 bases fitting TRBD1. The CDR3 is made up of 14 amino acids. Germline CDR1 and CDR2: LGHNT and FRNRAP. The trim removed 6 bases at V and 1 base at J, leaving 4 bases unmatched. The CDR3 reads CASGPDRRTDTQYF. The CDR3 DNA follows: TGTGCTAGTGGACCGGACAGGCGCACAGATACGCAGTATTTT.

V usage is TRBV5-1 and J usage is TRBJ2-1; 9 positions agree with TRBD1. V dropped 4 bases and J dropped 3; count of bases not matched to a gene: 8. Germline CDR1 SGHRS, CDR2 YFSETQ. This CDR3 spans 16 amino acids. CDR3 protein: CASSHKGQGGYNEQFF. CDR3 nucleotides: TGCGCCAGCAGCCACAAGGGACAGGGAGGCTACAATGAGCAGTTCTTC.

The V gene is TRBV28, the J gene TRBJ2-3; 7 positions agree with TRBD2. V trimming: 5 bases; J trimming: 2 bases; junction bases outside the gene matches: 7. The CDR3 runs 15 residues. Germline assignment: CDR1 MDHEN and CDR2 SYDVKM. CDR3 bases: TGTGCCAGCAGTGAAGCTAGCGGATACACAGATACGCAGTATTTT. Translating gives CASSEASGYTDTQYF.

The chain recombines TRBV6-1 with TRBJ1-6; perhaps TRBD1 as D (5 bases). This CDR3 has 14 amino acids. CDR1 is MNHNS and CDR2 is SASEGT in the germline V gene. V lost 11 bases, J lost 9 bases, and 20 bases lay in between. CDR3: CAARGTGRSSPLHF. As DNA, the CDR3 is TGTGCCGCTCGGGGGACGGGGAGGAGTTCACCCCTCCACTTT.

V and J are TRBV19 and TRBJ1-2; possible D gene TRBD1, 5 bases. The germline CDR1 and CDR2 sequences are LNHDA and SQIVND (reference sequence). The CDR3 loop spans 14 amino acids. Between the trimmed V and J ends, which lost 8 bases and 5 bases, there was a span of 18 bases. The CDR3 DNA is TGTGCCAGTCGAGCTCGACAGCAGACATATGGCTACACCTTC. Amino acids: CASRARQQTYGYTF.

The chain recombines TRBV27 with TRBJ2-7; 7 nucleotides agree with TRBD2. CDR3 size: 13 residues. V lost 3 bases, J lost 8 bases, and 7 bases stayed unmatched. Germline V lookup: CDR1 MNHEY, CDR2 SMNVEV (reference sequence). CDR3 bases: TGTGCCAGCAGTTTGAGGGAGGGCCAGAAGCAGTACTTC. This gives the protein CASSLREGQKQYF.

The genes are TRBV5-6 and TRBJ2-3; D perhaps matches TRBD2 (6 bases). Germline CDR1 reads SGHDT; CDR2 reads YYEEEE. The germline V and J ends were trimmed by 6 bases and 0 bases, with 11 bases remaining between them. The CDR3 has 14 residues. This CDR3 reads CASTRAGSTDTQYF. The CDR3 DNA follows: TGTGCCAGCACGAGGGCGGGGAGCACAGATACGCAGTATTTT. Full variable domain (missing parts from reference TRBV5-6 and TRBJ2-3): DAGVTQSPTHLIKTRGQQVTLRCSPKSGHDTVSWYQQALGQGPQFIFQYYEEEERQRGNFPDRFSGHQFPNYSSELNVNALLLGDSALYLCASTRAGSTDTQYFGPGTRLTVL.

The chain carries TRBV12-5 and TRBJ2-3; perhaps TRBD1 as D (6 bases). The CDR3 contains 14 residues. Germline CDR1 LGHNT, CDR2 FRNRAP. Trimming pared 4 bases from V and 0 bases from J, leaving 8 bases between. The chain's CDR3 is CASGSGQSTDTQYF. The CDR3 nucleotides read TGTGCTAGTGGTTCCGGACAGAGCACAGATACGCAGTATTTT.

This clone was counted between two and nine times. The V and J genes are TRBV2 and TRBJ1-1; D is perhaps TRBD1 (6 bases). Trimming stripped 4 bases from V and 3 bases from J, with 9 bases between. The CDR3 consists of 13 residues. CDR1 SNHLY and CDR2 FYNNEI come from the germline V gene. CDR3 loop: CASSVQGYTEAFF. CDR3 DNA sequence: TGTGCCAGCAGTGTACAGGGCTACACTGAAGCTTTCTTT.

V and J are TRBV19 and TRBJ1-2; a possible D gene is TRBD1 (6 bases). The CDR3 is 16 residues long. Deletions cut 4 bases from V and 4 bases from J, with 19 bases between. Per germline, CDR1 LNHDA and CDR2 SQIVND (reference sequence). The chain's CDR3 is CASSTRPLQGFYGYTF. The CDR3 DNA follows: TGTGCCAGTAGTACCCGACCTTTACAGGGATTCTATGGCTACACCTTC.

V gene TRBV6-5 combines with J gene TRBJ2-5; TRBD2 is a possible D gene (6 bases). The germline gives CDR1 MNHEY, CDR2 SVGAGI. CDR3 length: 15 amino acids. Deletions cut 2 bases from V and 5 bases from J, with 15 bases between. The CDR3 DNA follows: TGTGCCAGCAGTTACGGGGCGGGACTGGGGGAGACCCAGTACTTC. Protein sequence: CASSYGAGLGETQYF.

The rearrangement uses TRBV7-9 and TRBJ2-2; a possible D gene is TRBD1 (6 bases). Germline V lookup: CDR1 SEHNR, CDR2 FQNEAQ (reference sequence). V shed 1 base and J shed 6 bases, with 18 bases lying between them. The CDR3 extends over 17 amino acids. The CDR3 DNA follows: TGTGCCAGCAGCTTAGGGACAGAGTCCTGGGGCCCCGGGGAGCTGTTTTTT. Amino acids: CASSLGTESWGPGELFF.

The rearrangement links TRBV5-4 to TRBJ2-5; weak D call: TRBD2 (5 bases). V was cut by 4 bases and J by 7 bases, with 8 bases left in between. CDR1 SGHNT and CDR2 YYREEE come from the germline V gene (reference sequence). The CDR3 covers 11 residues. The CDR3, as DNA: TGTGCCAGCAGCCTGGCGGGGACCCAGTACTTC. Translation: CASSLAGTQYF. Based on the CDR3 plus reference TRBV5-4 and TRBJ2-5, the full variable domain is ETGVTQSPTHLIKTRGQQVTLRCSSQSGHNTVSWYQQALGQGPQFIFQYYREEENGRGNFPPRFSGLQFPNYSSELNVNALELDDSALYLCASSLAGTQYFGPGTRLLVL.